This T cell receptor (beta chain) was captured in a study of blood T cell repertoires in COVID-19. Turning to the study itself: Collection of acute and convalescent COVID-19 samples took place in the United States, Italy and Spain. The cDNA or gDNA used as material had been derived from T cells, B-cell-depleted T cells, or PBMCs.

Per the study methods: Reference gene primer amplification in the assay estimated nucleated cell counts. The table came from immunoSEQ multiplex PCR; TCRdb's copy has only in-frame clones and leaves some out. Clonal size and the V and J genes are those of that table, whereas D and trimming came from the DNA. Among 160,000 or so clones listed, 75% to 85% were seen once. Germline V gene sequence: CDR1 MNHGY, CDR2 SVAAGI. V dropped 7 bases and J dropped 2; count of bases not matched to a gene: 4. This CDR3 has 14 residues. The clonotype was recovered from a human donor in a cohort sampled during active COVID-19. The chain couples TRBV6-9 to TRBJ2-2, with 7 bases matching TRBD2. The material sequenced was peripheral blood. The chain's CDR3 is CASMGGRNTGELFF. CDR3 coding DNA: TGTGCCAGCATGGGGGGGAGAAACACCGGGGAGCTGTTTTTT.